The next 32 T cell receptor beta chains were all read from a single sample in a study of human T cells and chemical hapten exposure. TCRdb used MiXCR to reprocess the RACE reads, holding one entry per CDR3 protein. Here the sample spans about 26,000 distinct CDR3 sequences, over 9% being singletons. Noted time point: patch test 2, 6 weeks after DPC sensitization. Treatment specified: therapeutic diphenylcyclopropenone sensitization with weekly scalp DPC. The sequencing here drew on whole blood, taken in connection with sensitization to the hapten diphenylcyclopropenone (DPC). These TCRs come from a man younger than 45 with alopecia areata. Some clones in this sample may be carry-over from other donors' samples.

This clonotype was counted only a few times. This rearrangement joins TRBV18 to TRBJ2-7, with a weak D call TRBD1 (6 bases). Trimming stripped 4 bases from V and 6 bases from J, with 13 bases between. In germline, CDR1 is KGHSH, CDR2 LQKENI. The CDR3 totals 13 residues. This chain's CDR3 is CASSLTGTTEQYF. In DNA form, the CDR3 reads TGTGCCAGCTCACTTACCGGGACAACCGAGCAGTACTTC.

This clonotype appeared a few times. The rearrangement links TRBV29-1 to TRBJ1-2, with D possibly matching TRBD1 (5 bases). Germline V gives CDR1 SQVTM, CDR2 ANQGSEA. This CDR3 spans 13 amino acids. V lost 4 bases and J lost 3, with 12 bases in between. The CDR3 DNA reads as TGCAGCGTTGTTTGGTTGGGGGACTATGGCTACACCTTC. It specifies CSVVWLGDYGYTF.

This clonotype was seen ten or more times. This chain links TRBV11-2 with TRBJ1-1; 9 bases align to TRBD1. The CDR3 sequence is 13 residues long. Germline V gene sequence: CDR1 SGHAT, CDR2 FQNNGV. Trimming at V came to 4 bases and at J to 4 bases, leaving 1 base not matched to a gene. CDR3 coding DNA: TGTGCCAGCAGCTCGGGACAGGGCACTGAAGCTTTCTTT. Its protein is CASSSGQGTEAFF.

This clonotype was seen at least ten times. The CDR3, as DNA: TGTGCCAGCAGCCAAGGGGAAGATACGCAGTATTTT. This encodes CASSQGEDTQYF. The chain combines TRBV4-2 with TRBJ2-3; D gene unclear. Germline V gene data show CDR1 as LGHNA and CDR2 as YNFKEQ. Trimming removed 1 base at V and 5 bases at J, with 4 bases between. The length of the CDR3 is 12 residues.

This clonotype was picked up many times. The chain has TRBV12-3 or TRBV12-4 and TRBJ2-7; the D call may be TRBD1 or TRBD2 (5 bases each). This CDR3 has 13 residues. The germline V and J ends were trimmed by 6 bases and 0 bases, with 9 bases remaining between them. The CDR3 DNA reads TGTGCCAGCAGCCCGGGGCTCTCCTACGAGCAGTACTTC. Translation gives CASSPGLSYEQYF.

In its sample, this clonotype was seen many times. Written as DNA, the CDR3 is TGTGCCAGCAGCTTAGGGGGTAGGGACACTGAAGCTTTCTTT. Translated: CASSLGGRDTEAFF. The chain employs TRBV7-6 and TRBJ1-1; unclear D gene. V shed 1 base and J shed 3 bases, with 9 bases lying between them. Germline-derived CDR1 and CDR2 are SGHVS and FNYEAQ. The CDR3 extends over 14 amino acids.

The genes are TRBV28 and TRBJ2-2, with D maybe TRBD2 (5 bases). This CDR3 spans 13 amino acids. Germline V gene data show CDR1 as MDHEN and CDR2 as SYDVKM. V dropped 6 bases and J dropped 6 bases, with 11 bases sitting between them. Here the CDR3 DNA reads TGTGCCAGCAGACCGGACGGGGCCGGGGAGCTGTTTTTT. Its translation: CASRPDGAGELFF.

The table lists this clonotype with many counts. The rearrangement uses TRBV18 and TRBJ1-1; D is perhaps TRBD1 (5 bases). Per germline, CDR1 KGHSH and CDR2 LQKENI. CDR3 length: 13 residues. Trimming shortened V by 4 bases and J by 1 base, and 7 bases separated the two germline ends. The CDR3 region has the DNA TGTGCCAGCTCACAACAGGAGAACACTGAAGCTTTCTTT. Amino acid sequence: CASSQQENTEAFF.

A few counts support this clonotype. This sequence joins TRBV27 and TRBJ2-5; D call uncertain. The CDR3 sequence is 13 residues long. Germline V gene lookup returns CDR1 MNHEY and CDR2 SMNVEV (reference sequence). Between the trimmed V and J ends, which lost 5 bases and 1 base, there was a span of 8 bases. The CDR3 coding sequence is TGTGCCAGCAGTAGTAAGAGCCAAGAGACCCAGTACTTC. The encoded protein is CASSSKSQETQYF.

This clonotype was seen repeatedly, ten times or more. The J gene is TRBJ1-6, the V gene TRBV30; TRBD1 is a possible D gene (5 bases). The CDR3 sequence is 14 residues long. V was pared by 2 bases and J by 8 bases, with 13 bases between. CDR1 and CDR2 from the germline V gene are GTSNPN and SVGIG (reference sequence). The CDR3 loop reads CAWSPLGVHSPLHF. Written as DNA, the CDR3 is TGTGCCTGGAGTCCCCTAGGGGTGCATTCACCCCTCCACTTT.

The table lists this clonotype with a few counts. The chain links TRBV5-5 to TRBJ2-5; the D gene is possibly TRBD2 (5 bases). V was trimmed by 4 bases and J by 7 bases, leaving 11 bases between them. Germline V gives CDR1 SGHKS, CDR2 YYEKEE (reference sequence). This CDR3 is 12 amino acids long. Here the CDR3 reads CASSGGSRTQYF. The CDR3 bases are TGTGCCAGCAGCGGTGGGAGTCGGACCCAGTACTTC.

This clonotype showed up many times. The chain recombines TRBV5-1 with TRBJ2-7; no firm D call. Germline values: CDR1 SGHRS, CDR2 YFSETQ. V dropped 4 bases and J dropped 6 bases, with 17 bases sitting between them. The CDR3 covers 14 residues. This CDR3 is CASSPVTNPLEQYF. The CDR3 DNA reads TGCGCCAGCAGCCCGGTCACAAACCCCCTCGAGCAGTACTTC.

This clonotype came up a few times. The genes are TRBV25-1 and TRBJ2-5; D remains unclear. With 4 bases removed from V and 4 bases from J, the gap between germline ends came to 4 bases. Germline CDR1 reads MGHDK; CDR2 reads SYGVNS. CDR3 size: 11 residues. CDR3 coding DNA: TGTGCCAGCAGTGTAAGAGAGACCCAGTACTTC. Translation: CASSVRETQYF. Variable domain in full (rest from reference TRBV25-1 and TRBJ2-5): EADIYQTPRYLVIGTGKKITLECSQTMGHDKMYWYQQDPGMELHLIHYSYGVNSTEKGDLSSESTVSRIRTEHFPLTLESARPSHTSQYLCASSVRETQYFGPGTRLLVL.

The chain recombines TRBV6-2 or TRBV6-3 with TRBJ2-5, with 7 nucleotides matching TRBD1. From germline, CDR1 is MNHEY and CDR2 SVGEGT. This CDR3 has 17 amino acids. After removal of 8 bases from V and 1 base from J, the junction contained 16 bases not matched to a gene. The CDR3 region is CASQADSTGERQETQYF. CDR3 sequence (DNA): TGTGCCAGCCAGGCCGACTCAACAGGGGAGCGCCAAGAGACCCAGTACTTC.

This clonotype has at least ten counts. This chain connects TRBV20-1 to TRBJ1-5; D gene uncertain. Germline V CDR1 and CDR2: DFQATT, SNEGSKA (reference sequence). With 0 bases removed from V and 5 bases from J, the gap between germline ends came to 11 bases. CDR3 length equals 14 residues. The CDR3 reads CSARDRAWDQPQHF. The CDR3 bases are TGCAGTGCTAGAGACCGGGCCTGGGATCAGCCCCAGCATTTT.

This clonotype was seen a few times. The rearrangement joins TRBV20-1 to TRBJ2-1; tentatively, D is TRBD2 (6 bases). The germline CDR1 and CDR2 sequences are DFQATT and SNEGSKA (reference sequence). The V end lost 0 bases, the J end lost 1 base, and 7 bases lay between the germline ends. The CDR3 extends over 14 amino acids. The chain's CDR3 is CSAREEGSYNEQFF. Written as DNA, the CDR3 is TGCAGTGCTAGAGAGGAGGGATCCTACAATGAGCAGTTCTTC.

Comment on this clonotype: Being one base from a much bigger clone, this may be a read error. V and J are TRBV5-6 and TRBJ1-5; D not certain. Trimming took 0 bases from V and 5 from J, leaving 15 bases between them. CDR1 is SGHDT, CDR2 YYEEEE, per germline. The CDR3 consists of 16 residues. CDR3 in amino acids: CASSLAGRSSDQPQHF. CDR3 coding DNA: TGTGCCAGCAGCTTGGCGGGTAGGTCATCAGATCAGCCCCAGCATTTT.

The table lists this clonotype with many counts. The rearrangement joins TRBV6-5 to TRBJ1-1; 8 nucleotides agree with TRBD1. The CDR3 runs to 16 residues. Germline values: CDR1 MNHEY, CDR2 SVGAGI. V lost 6 bases and J lost 2; bases outside the gene matches: 11. CDR3 coding DNA: TGTGCCAGCAGACACGACGGGACAGGTATAAACACTGAAGCTTTCTTT. It encodes CASRHDGTGINTEAFF.

This clonotype was found many times. The rearrangement uses TRBV6-2 or TRBV6-3 and TRBJ2-2; D uncertain. V was cut by 5 bases and J by 4 bases, with 14 bases left in between. This CDR3 region has 15 residues. CDR1 MNHEY and CDR2 SVGEGT come from the germline V gene. The CDR3 nucleotides read TGTGCCAGCAGTGCTTCCCCCTCACCCACCGGGGAGCTGTTTTTT. Its protein is CASSASPSPTGELFF.

This clonotype was seen ten or more times. This chain links TRBV11-2 with TRBJ2-3; 11 bases are a match to TRBD2. V dropped 2 bases and J dropped 8; count of bases not matched to a gene: 15. CDR3 length: 18 amino acids. CDR1 and CDR2 (germline): SGHAT, FQNNGV. In DNA form, the CDR3 reads TGTGCCAGCAGCTTATATAGATGGACTAGCGGGCCCCCCGGTACGCAGTATTTT. This translates into CASSLYRWTSGPPGTQYF.

To note about this clonotype: A read error may explain this, as a much larger clone is one base away. This CDR3 is missing its conserved last phenylalanine or tryptophan, likely due to a read error. CDR3 region: CASSTSGTGGSAEAFL. The CDR3 bases are TGTGCCAGCAGCACATCCGGGACAGGGGGCAGCGCTGAAGCTTTCTTA. The chain uses TRBV7-9 and TRBJ1-1; 12 bases line up with TRBD1. Germline V CDR1 and CDR2: SEHNR, FQNEAQ (reference sequence). This CDR3 spans 16 amino acids. V shed 5 bases and J 6 bases; nucleotides not matched to a gene: 10.

The table lists this clonotype with many counts. The chain recombines TRBV29-1 with TRBJ2-4; D unresolved. The V gene lost 4 bases and the J gene lost 8 bases, with 9 bases spanning the gap. Germline V gene data show CDR1 as SQVTM and CDR2 as ANQGSEA. The CDR3 is 11 residues long. Here the CDR3 DNA reads TGCAGCGTTGGGACCCTGGACATTCAGTACTTC. It translates to CSVGTLDIQYF.

The chain joins TRBV12-3 or TRBV12-4 to TRBJ1-6, with no clear D. The V gene lost 4 bases and the J gene lost 7 bases, with 11 bases spanning the gap. The CDR3 extends over 14 amino acids. The CDR3 region is CASSWSGGNSPLHF. CDR3 bases: TGTGCCAGCAGTTGGAGTGGAGGCAATTCACCCCTCCACTTT.

This clonotype was found many times. V and J are TRBV24-1 and TRBJ2-2; the D is unclear. Deletions cut 8 bases from V and 1 base from J, with 4 bases between. CDR1 KGHDR and CDR2 SFDVKD come from the germline V gene. The length of the CDR3 is 12 residues. CDR3 loop: CATTGNTGELFF. The CDR3 coding sequence is TGTGCCACCACAGGGAACACCGGGGAGCTGTTTTTT.

This chain links TRBV6-5 with TRBJ1-4, with D tentatively TRBD1 (5 bases). Between the trimmed V and J ends, which lost 4 bases and 5 bases, there was a span of 17 bases. Germline assignment: CDR1 MNHEY and CDR2 SVGAGI. This CDR3 spans 16 amino acids. CDR3 protein: CASSFVPGRNNEKLFF. In nucleotides, the CDR3 is TGTGCCAGCAGTTTTGTCCCGGGACGGAACAATGAAAAACTGTTTTTT.

This rearrangement joins TRBV7-9 to TRBJ1-5, with D maybe TRBD1 (5 bases). CDR1 and CDR2 from the germline V gene are SEHNR and FQNEAQ (reference sequence). The V and J ends lost 5 bases and 0 bases respectively, with 17 bases between them. The CDR3 length is 17 residues. CDR3: CASSPGLLSNSNQPQHF. The CDR3, as DNA: TGTGCCAGCAGCCCGGGGCTTCTCTCCAATAGCAATCAGCCCCAGCATTTT.

This clonotype was seen many times. The chain links TRBV6-1 to TRBJ2-1, with D tentatively TRBD2 (5 bases). The V end lost 4 bases, the J end lost 7 bases, and 11 bases lay between the germline ends. The CDR3 has 13 residues. In germline, CDR1 is MNHNS, CDR2 SASEGT. This chain's CDR3 is CASSGLWRNEQFF. CDR3 DNA: TGTGCCAGCAGTGGCTTATGGAGGAATGAGCAGTTCTTC.

The chain combines TRBV5-3 with TRBJ2-1; 9 bases fit TRBD1. TRBV5-3 carries the ORF label, with uncertain function. The CDR3 loop spans 16 amino acids. The ends lost 4 bases at V and 4 bases at J; junction bases unmatched: 9. The CDR3 loop reads CARSTIKTGGYNEQFF. In nucleotides, the CDR3 is TGTGCCAGAAGCACAATCAAGACAGGGGGGTACAATGAGCAGTTCTTC.

This clonotype was observed at least ten times. The V and J genes are TRBV7-6 and TRBJ2-7; D is perhaps TRBD1 (5 bases). V dropped 5 bases and J dropped 4 bases, with 18 bases sitting between them. This CDR3 spans 15 amino acids. Germline V lookup: CDR1 SGHVS, CDR2 FNYEAQ. This chain's CDR3 is CASSPDTHRGYEQYF. The CDR3 bases are TGTGCCAGCAGCCCGGACACTCATAGGGGATACGAGCAGTACTTC.

In its sample, this clonotype was seen a few times. This chain connects TRBV7-2 to TRBJ1-2, with 7 bases lining up with TRBD1. CDR1 and CDR2 (germline): SGHTA, FQGNSA. Trimming removed 1 base from V and 6 bases from J; junction bases left unmatched: 8. There are 15 residues in the CDR3. CDR3 DNA: TGTGCCAGCAGCTTAGATCAGGGGGGAGTCCATGGCTACACCTTC. It specifies CASSLDQGGVHGYTF.

This clonotype came up many times. This chain connects TRBV29-1 to TRBJ1-1; D is unclear. CDR1 is SQVTM and CDR2 is ANQGSEA in the germline V gene. This CDR3 contains 13 residues. Trimming left V 2 bases short and J 4 bases short, with 11 bases between. For the CDR3, the DNA is TGCAGCGTTGAATTGGGGTTGGGCACTGAAGCTTTCTTT. Amino acids: CSVELGLGTEAFF.

As regards this clonotype: Since a much larger clone is just one base distant, this may be a read error. This chain uses TRBV29-1 with TRBJ1-2; no definite D call. Trimming pared 7 bases from V and 5 bases from J, leaving 11 bases between. The CDR3 covers 11 residues. CDR1 SQVTM and CDR2 ANQGSEA come from the germline V gene. CDR3 nucleotide sequence: TGCAGCGCGAGAAGGGAGTATGGCTACACCTTC. This encodes CSARREYGYTF.